The 22 T cell receptor beta chains below all came from one sample that was sequenced in a study of blood T cells in healthy people across ages. Sample-barcoded 5' priming and a J-beta primer mix drove a second PCR of about 6 to 12 cycles. One entry per CDR3 protein results from TCRdb running MiXCR on the 5' RACE reads. The data show hundreds of thousands of distinct CDR3 sequences, approximately 40% seen once. The specimen sequenced was blood. All receptors derive from a man aged 80 or over in good health.

This clonotype occurred a few times. The chain has TRBV7-2 and TRBJ2-4; the D call may be TRBD1 or TRBD2 (6 bases each). Per germline, CDR1 SGHTA and CDR2 FQGNSA. The CDR3 is made up of 15 amino acids. Trimming stripped 1 base from V and 8 bases from J, with 15 bases between. CDR3 residues: CASSLGGAGFDIQYF. The CDR3 DNA sequence: TGTGCCAGCAGCTTAGGGGGGGCAGGGTTTGACATTCAGTACTTC. Combining the CDR3 with reference TRBV7-2 and TRBJ2-4 gives the whole variable domain GAGVSQSPSNKVTEKGKDVELRCDPISGHTALYWYRQSLGQGLEFLIYFQGNSAPDKSGLPSDRFSAERTGGSVSTLTIQRTQQEDSAVYLCASSLGGAGFDIQYFGAGTRLSVL.

This clonotype has ten or more counts. The CDR3 protein is CASSRQGREDSPLHF. CDR3 coding DNA: TGTGCCAGCAGCCGGCAGGGCAGGGAGGATTCACCCCTCCACTTT. The J gene is TRBJ1-6, the V gene TRBV7-2; D perhaps matches TRBD1 (5 bases). The V gene lost 5 bases and the J gene lost 8 bases, with 16 bases spanning the gap. Per the germline V gene, CDR1 is SGHTA and CDR2 is FQGNSA. CDR3 length: 15 residues.

This clonotype was seen only a few times. This chain links TRBV3-1 with TRBJ1-3; no clear D. CDR3 length: 17 amino acids. The ends were cut back, 0 bases at V and 0 bases at J, with 12 bases in the middle. CDR1 is LGHDT and CDR2 is YNNKEL in the germline V gene (reference sequence). The CDR3 nucleotides are TGTGCCAGCAGCCAAGATTTCTCACTTTACTCTGGAAACACCATATATTTT. This encodes CASSQDFSLYSGNTIYF.

The rearrangement joins TRBV5-5 to TRBJ2-1; 12 positions match TRBD1. CDR1 is SGHKS, CDR2 YYEKEE, per germline (reference sequence). CDR3 size: 17 residues. J lost 4 bases, V lost 0 bases, and 5 bases had no gene match. This chain's CDR3 is CASSLEGQGAVYNEQFF. The CDR3 DNA follows: TGTGCCAGCAGCTTGGAGGGACAGGGGGCTGTTTACAATGAGCAGTTCTTC.

This sequence joins TRBV6-5 and TRBJ2-5; D tentatively reads TRBD1 or TRBD2 (5 bases each). CDR3 length: 16 residues. The V and J ends lost 6 bases and 4 bases respectively, with 21 bases between them. CDR1 is MNHEY, CDR2 SVGAGI, per germline. CDR3 sequence reads: CASSGLASLGGETQYF. CDR3 nucleotide sequence: TGTGCCAGCAGCGGGCTCGCAAGCCTTGGGGGAGAGACCCAGTACTTC.

The chain employs TRBV27 and TRBJ2-7; 9 nucleotides line up with TRBD2. J lost 3 bases, V lost 8 bases, and 8 bases had no gene match. CDR3 length equals 14 residues. The germline V gene encodes CDR1 MNHEY and CDR2 SMNVEV (reference sequence). This CDR3 reads CASGQSGRNYEQYF. CDR3 sequence (DNA): TGTGCCAGCGGCCAGAGCGGGAGGAACTACGAGCAGTACTTC.

This sequence joins TRBV29-1 and TRBJ2-7, with TRBD2 as a possible D gene (6 bases). Per germline, CDR1 SQVTM and CDR2 ANQGSEA. V lost 7 bases and J 2 bases, leaving 15 bases between the germline ends. The CDR3 has 13 residues. The chain's CDR3 is CSASTSPTYEQYF. CDR3 coding DNA: TGCAGCGCTTCCACTAGCCCAACCTACGAGCAGTACTTC.

In DNA form, the CDR3 reads TGTGCCAGCAGCTTTAACCTAGGCCAAGAAAAACTGTTTTTT. Residues: CASSFNLGQEKLFF. The chain joins TRBV3-1 to TRBJ1-4, with unresolved D. The CDR3 is 14 amino acids. The V gene's germline CDR1 is LGHDT and CDR2 YNNKEL (reference sequence). Trimming took 5 bases from V and 8 from J, leaving 15 bases between them. Supplemented by reference TRBV3-1 and TRBJ1-4, the full variable domain reads DTAVSQTPKYLVTQMGNDKSIKCEQNLGHDTMYWYKQDSKKFLKIMFSYNNKELIINETVPNRFSPKSPDKAHLNLHINSLELGDSAVYFCASSFNLGQEKLFFGSGTQLSVL.

Note on this clonotype: One end of the junction varies from germline; a read error may be responsible. The rearrangement uses TRBV9 and TRBJ2-7; TRBD2 matches 7 bases. Germline V gene lookup returns CDR1 SGDLS and CDR2 YYNGEE. This CDR3 has 14 amino acids. The CDR3 coding sequence is TGTGCCAGCAACCGGGGGGACTTTTCCTGCGAGCAGTACTTC. It is translated as CASNRGDFSCEQYF.

V and J are TRBV6-6 and TRBJ2-3; TRBD2 matches at 11 bases. The CDR3 consists of 17 residues. Trimming at V came to 6 bases and at J to 4 bases, leaving 12 bases not matched to a gene. CDR1 is MNHNY and CDR2 is SVGAGI in the germline V gene (reference sequence). CDR3: CASRLGLAGSLPDTQYF. CDR3 nucleotide sequence: TGTGCCAGCAGACTCGGACTAGCGGGCTCCCTTCCAGATACGCAGTATTTT.

The rearrangement uses TRBV5-6 and TRBJ1-3; 8 bases line up with TRBD1. The CDR3 has 20 amino acids. J lost 0 bases, V lost 1 base, and 15 bases had no gene match. Germline V gives CDR1 SGHDT, CDR2 YYEEEE. CDR3 nucleotide sequence: TGTGCCAGCAGCTTGATTGATACCCGGCCGGGACAGGTCTCTGGAAACACCATATATTTT. Amino acid sequence: CASSLIDTRPGQVSGNTIYF.

The rearrangement joins TRBV10-3 to TRBJ2-5; TRBD2 agrees at 9 bases. Germline assignment: CDR1 ENHRY and CDR2 SYGVKD. Trimming cost V 7 bases and J 4 bases; bases outside gene matches: 10. CDR3 length: 15 residues. The CDR3 reads CAINLVAGARETQYF. In DNA, the CDR3 is TGTGCCATCAATCTTGTAGCGGGAGCACGAGAGACCCAGTACTTC.

This clonotype occurred many times. The gene calls are TRBV7-9 and TRBJ2-3, with 9 bases aligning to TRBD2. V lost 5 bases, J lost 2 bases, and 5 bases stayed unmatched. Germline CDR1 reads SEHNR; CDR2 reads FQNEAQ (reference sequence). The CDR3 is 15 residues long. The CDR3 reads CASSPSGGYTDTQYF. The CDR3 DNA follows: TGTGCCAGCAGCCCGAGCGGGGGGTACACAGATACGCAGTATTTT.

This chain uses TRBV6-6 with TRBJ1-4, with 8 nucleotides matching TRBD1. CDR3 size: 15 residues. With V trimmed by 8 bases and J by 3 bases, 8 bases remained unmatched. Germline V gene lookup returns CDR1 MNHNY and CDR2 SVGAGI (reference sequence). The CDR3 DNA is TGTGCCAGCGGACAGGGAGGATCAGCTAATGAAAAACTGTTTTTT. This encodes CASGQGGSANEKLFF.

The V call is TRBV7-9, the J call TRBJ2-1; weak D call: TRBD2 (6 bases). The V end lost 8 bases, the J end lost 10 bases, and 15 bases lay between the germline ends. Germline-derived CDR1 and CDR2 are SEHNR and FQNEAQ (reference sequence). This CDR3 region has 12 residues. CDR3 in amino acids: CASAGLGEEQFF. The CDR3 DNA is TGTGCCAGCGCGGGGCTCGGGGAGGAGCAGTTCTTC.

This chain connects TRBV25-1 to TRBJ2-2; no reliable D call. The CDR3 runs 16 residues. Trimming removed 7 bases from V and 0 bases from J, with 15 bases in between. In germline, CDR1 is MGHDK, CDR2 SYGVNS. CDR3: CASTEGGNANTGELFF. In nucleotides, the CDR3 is TGTGCCAGCACCGAAGGTGGTAACGCGAACACCGGGGAGCTGTTTTTT.

The chain carries TRBV4-2 and TRBJ2-2; the match to TRBD1 covers 9 bases. CDR1 is LGHNA and CDR2 is YNFKEQ in the germline V gene. This CDR3 region has 17 residues. Unmatched junction bases numbered 12, after V lost 4 bases and J lost 6 bases. Here the CDR3 DNA reads TGTGCCAGCAGCCTACAAACCGGGACAGGGCGCTCCGGGGAGCTGTTTTTT. This gives the protein CASSLQTGTGRSGELFF.

Only one count was recorded for this clonotype. The chain uses TRBV20-1 and TRBJ1-3; D uncertain. V shed 0 bases and J shed 0 bases, with 3 bases lying between them. Looked up from germline, CDR1 is DFQATT and CDR2 is SNEGSKA (reference sequence). The CDR3 covers 13 residues. The CDR3 bases are TGCAGTGCTAGAGATCTCTCTGGAAACACCATATATTTT. Protein sequence: CSARDLSGNTIYF.

The J gene is TRBJ2-7, the V gene TRBV7-9; a weak D match, TRBD2 (6 bases). Germline V gene lookup returns CDR1 SEHNR and CDR2 FQNEAQ (reference sequence). The ends were cut back, 1 base at V and 7 bases at J, with 23 bases in the middle. This CDR3 region has 17 residues. CDR3 loop: CASSLVRGASRSNEQYF. DNA for the CDR3: TGTGCCAGCAGCTTAGTACGCGGGGCCAGCCGGAGTAATGAGCAGTACTTC.

This chain uses TRBV5-1 with TRBJ2-5, with TRBD1 identical over 8 bases. Germline lookup yields CDR1 SGHRS and CDR2 YFSETQ. Germline trimming cut 0 bases from V and 5 bases from J; bases unmatched to any gene: 9. The CDR3 length is 16 residues. The CDR3 DNA reads as TGCGCCAGCAGCTTGGGGGACAGGTGGGGGTTGGAGACCCAGTACTTC. This gives the protein CASSLGDRWGLETQYF.

This clonotype has only a few counts. J is TRBJ2-3 and V is TRBV14; 11 nucleotides agree with TRBD2. This CDR3 contains 16 residues. Germline assignment: CDR1 SGHDN and CDR2 FVKESK. The V gene end was trimmed by 7 bases and the J gene end by 2 bases; junction bases not matched to a gene: 8. The chain's CDR3 is CASTRRLAGHTDTQYF. CDR3 sequence (DNA): TGTGCCAGCACCCGTCGACTAGCGGGGCACACAGATACGCAGTATTTT.

This clonotype was observed a few times. This chain joins TRBV20-1 and TRBJ2-7; 13 positions agree with TRBD2. Germline values: CDR1 DFQATT, CDR2 SNEGSKA (reference sequence). The CDR3 sequence is 14 residues long. V shed 4 bases, J shed 6 bases, and the junction held 6 bases outside the gene matches. CDR3 sequence: CSAKTSGGTREQYF. CDR3 nucleotide sequence: TGCAGTGCTAAGACTAGCGGGGGGACGCGCGAGCAGTACTTC.